These T cell receptor beta chains were read from a single sample in a study of shared clonotypes between healthy human individuals. Generated by immunoSEQ multiplex PCR, the TCRdb table keeps only in-frame clones and is missing some. The sample shows under 1 million clones, approximately 97% of them seen only once. The material sequenced was naive CD8+ T cells sorted from blood. The receptors come from a man aged 25-40 years in good health. Each CDR3 is given with its conserved first and last residue. A D gene is named only where the DNA matches it firmly. Clone size is stated in some rows and not others, as once, few, many or a class when expanded.

abundance	d_gene	v_gene	j_gene	CDR3aa	CDR3nt
.	.	TRBV29-1	TRBJ2-2	CSVTLGGELFF	TGCAGCGTTACATTGGGCGGGGAGCTGTTTTTT
once	.	TRBV4-1	TRBJ2-7	CASSHLGDSEQYF	TGCGCCAGCAGCCACCTCGGGGATTCCGAGCAGTACTTC
.	TRBD1	TRBV27	TRBJ2-3	CASSNHRGSDTQYF	TGTGCCAGCAGTAACCACAGGGGCTCAGATACGCAGTATTTT
.	TRBD1	TRBV18	TRBJ2-7	CASSPGQGEYEQYF	TGTGCCAGCTCACCGGGACAGGGAGAGTACGAGCAGTACTTC
.	.	TRBV6-5	TRBJ2-7	CASGDAPGEQYF	TGTGCCAGCGGGGACGCTCCCGGCGAGCAGTACTTC
.	.	TRBV10-3	TRBJ2-3	CAISELGVETDTQYF	TGTGCCATCAGTGAGCTCGGGGTGGAGACAGATACGCAGTATTTT
.	.	TRBV11-2	TRBJ1-4	CASSFWRGTNEKLFF	TGTGCCAGCAGCTTTTGGAGGGGGACTAATGAAAAACTGTTTTTT
.	.	TRBV6-5	TRBJ1-1	CASSTLGVGWTEAFF	TGTGCCAGCAGCACTCTTGGGGTGGGATGGACTGAAGCTTTCTTT
.	.	TRBV7-9	TRBJ2-7	CASSPQGGEAYEQYF	TGTGCCAGCAGCCCCCAAGGGGGGGAAGCCTACGAGCAGTACTTC
.	.	TRBV15	TRBJ2-3	CATRTGDTDTQYF	TGTGCCACCCGGACGGGGGACACAGATACGCAGTATTTT
.	.	TRBV19	TRBJ2-7	CASSNSYEQYF	TGTGCCAGTAGTAATTCCTACGAGCAGTACTTC
.	.	TRBV7-7	TRBJ2-7	CASTNWGESFYEQYF	TGTGCCAGCACCAACTGGGGGGAGAGTTTCTACGAGCAGTACTTC
.	TRBD2	TRBV9	TRBJ2-1	CASSVGGSGSNEQFF	TGTGCCAGCAGCGTAGGCGGTAGCGGGAGCAATGAGCAGTTCTTC
.	.	TRBV7-9	TRBJ2-3	CAILGLSIGADTQYF	TGTGCCATCCTAGGTTTATCCATCGGCGCAGATACGCAGTATTTT
.	.	TRBV4-1	TRBJ2-1	CASSQGSDYNEQFF	TGCGCCAGCAGCCAAGGATCAGACTACAATGAGCAGTTCTTC
.	TRBD1	TRBV4-1	TRBJ1-1	CASSQDRGSTEAFF	TGCGCCAGCAGCCAAGACAGGGGGAGTACTGAAGCTTTCTTT
.	.	TRBV4-1	TRBJ2-7	CASSFRQDTYEQYF	TGCGCCAGCAGCTTTAGGCAGGATACCTACGAGCAGTACTTC
.	.	TRBV18	TRBJ2-2	CASSPPEGVNTGELFF	TGTGCCAGCTCACCACCGGAGGGAGTGAACACCGGGGAGCTGTTTTTT
.	TRBD2	TRBV4-1	TRBJ2-7	CASSHLTSGYEQYF	TGCGCCAGCAGTCATTTGACTAGCGGCTACGAGCAGTACTTC
.	TRBD1	TRBV28	TRBJ2-1	CASSSLDRVWNEQFF	TGTGCCAGCAGTTCACTAGACAGGGTATGGAATGAGCAGTTCTTC
few	.	TRBV7-2	TRBJ1-3	CASSLGTSGNTIYF	TGTGCCAGCAGCTTAGGGACATCTGGAAACACCATATATTTT
.	TRBD2	TRBV10-1	TRBJ2-5	CASPYSKRGPQETQYF	TGCGCCAGCCCCTATTCGAAGCGGGGGCCCCAAGAGACCCAGTACTTC
.	.	TRBV4-3	TRBJ2-7	CASSQDGQEGSYEQYF	TGCGCCAGCAGCCAAGACGGGCAAGAAGGCTCCTACGAGCAGTACTTC
.	TRBD2	TRBV15	TRBJ2-1	CATSRYSGGNEQFF	TGTGCCACCAGCAGGTATAGCGGGGGGAATGAGCAGTTCTTC
.	TRBD2	TRBV4-3	TRBJ2-1	CASSQGGVAGGPLEQFF	TGCGCCAGCAGCCAAGGGGGCGTAGCGGGAGGGCCGCTTGAGCAGTTCTTC
.	.	TRBV28	TRBJ2-2	CASSPNPNTGELFF	TGTGCCAGCAGCCCAAACCCGAACACCGGGGAGCTGTTTTTT
.	TRBD2	TRBV11-2	TRBJ2-1	CASRWGGGPPEQFF	TGTGCCAGCAGGTGGGGGGGAGGGCCCCCTGAGCAGTTCTTC
.	TRBD2	TRBV5-1	TRBJ2-7	CASSLLGGSDEQYF	TGCGCCAGCAGCCTATTGGGGGGGAGTGACGAGCAGTACTTC
.	.	TRBV11-2	TRBJ2-1	CASSLGRLAKVSYNEQFF	TGTGCCAGCAGCTTAGGACGTCTGGCGAAGGTCTCCTACAATGAGCAGTTCTTC
.	.	TRBV6-1	TRBJ2-1	CASSVAPLGVHSEQFF	TGTGCCAGCAGTGTGGCCCCACTAGGAGTCCATAGTGAGCAGTTCTTC
.	TRBD2	TRBV29-1	TRBJ2-1	CSVVWEGLPYNEQFF	TGCAGCGTGGTGTGGGAGGGCCTCCCCTACAATGAGCAGTTCTTC
.	.	TRBV7-6	TRBJ2-7	CASSRGDSYEQYF	TGTGCCAGCAGCCGCGGGGATTCCTACGAGCAGTACTTC
.	TRBD2	TRBV7-9	TRBJ2-2	CASSTEAGGLTGELFF	TGTGCCAGCAGCACTGAAGCGGGAGGTTTGACCGGGGAGCTGTTTTTT
.	TRBD2	TRBV27	TRBJ2-1	CASSGWLAGGAKGYNEQFF	TGTGCCAGCAGTGGGTGGTTAGCGGGGGGAGCTAAGGGCTACAATGAGCAGTTCTTC
.	TRBD2	TRBV29-1	TRBJ2-1	CSVHGLAGEYEQFF	TGCAGCGTTCACGGGCTAGCGGGAGAATATGAGCAGTTCTTC
.	.	TRBV28	TRBJ1-4	CASSLGATHLFF	TGTGCCAGCAGTTTAGGGGCCACGCATCTGTTTTTT
.	TRBD1	TRBV30	TRBJ1-4	CAWSGPTGGLGEKLFF	TGTGCCTGGAGTGGACCGACAGGGGGCTTAGGGGAAAAACTGTTTTTT
.	.	TRBV27	TRBJ2-7	CASSSGTYEQYF	TGTGCCAGCAGTTCAGGGACCTACGAGCAGTACTTC
.	TRBD1	TRBV7-3	TRBJ2-5	CASSSGQGGLQETQYF	TGTGCCAGCAGCTCCGGACAGGGGGGCCTACAAGAGACCCAGTACTTC
.	TRBD2	TRBV5-4	TRBJ2-7	CASSWGGYEQYF	TGTGCCAGCAGCTGGGGGGGCTACGAGCAGTACTTC
.	.	TRBV9	TRBJ2-1	CASTPTGANEQFF	TGTGCCAGCACACCCACTGGGGCAAATGAGCAGTTCTTC
.	TRBD1	TRBV4-1	TRBJ1-4	CASSQVGTGGFNEKLFF	TGCGCCAGCAGCCAGGTCGGGACAGGGGGTTTTAATGAAAAACTGTTTTTT
.	TRBD1	TRBV11-3	TRBJ2-3	CASSDDRADTQYF	TGTGCCAGCAGCGACGACAGGGCAGATACGCAGTATTTT
.	TRBD2	TRBV7-9	TRBJ2-3	CASWGAGTRTDTQYF	TGTGCCAGCTGGGGAGCGGGAACCCGCACAGATACGCAGTATTTT
.	TRBD1	TRBV15	TRBJ1-1	CATDSIPGTGDTEAFF	TGTGCCACCGATTCGATACCAGGGACAGGGGACACTGAAGCTTTCTTT
.	.	TRBV5-6	TRBJ2-2	CASSPLVTGELFF	TGTGCCAGCAGCCCGCTGGTGACCGGGGAGCTGTTTTTT
.	.	TRBV9	TRBJ2-1	CASSVQGATTNEQFF	TGTGCCAGCAGCGTACAAGGTGCGACCACCAATGAGCAGTTCTTC
.	.	TRBV5-1	TRBJ2-7	CASSSDTTPSEQYF	TGCGCCAGCAGCTCGGACACGACCCCTTCCGAGCAGTACTTC
.	.	TRBV9	TRBJ1-2	CASRQGRGYTF	TGTGCCAGCAGACAGGGTCGTGGCTACACCTTC
.	.	TRBV5-1	TRBJ2-7	CASSATGVGYEQYF	TGCGCCAGCAGCGCGACGGGGGTGGGCTACGAGCAGTACTTC
once	TRBD2	TRBV2	TRBJ2-7	CATRAGAGVSYEQYF	TGTGCCACCAGGGCCGGTGCGGGAGTCTCCTACGAGCAGTACTTC
.	.	TRBV7-6	TRBJ1-2	CASSLAGNGYTF	TGTGCCAGCAGCTTAGCTGGGAATGGCTACACCTTC
.	.	TRBV15	TRBJ1-2	CATSRDLGNYGYTF	TGTGCCACCAGCAGAGATCTGGGAAACTATGGCTACACCTTC
.	TRBD2	TRBV5-1	TRBJ2-7	CASSLPSLAGGPYEQYF	TGCGCCAGCAGCCTCCCATCTCTAGCGGGAGGGCCGTACGAGCAGTACTTC
.	.	TRBV4-3	TRBJ2-4	CASSQSSGFNQYF	TGCGCCAGCAGCCAGAGCTCAGGGTTCAATCAGTACTTC
.	.	TRBV7-4	TRBJ1-4	CASSLARQATNEKLFF	TGTGCCAGCAGCTTAGCGCGGCAAGCAACTAATGAAAAACTGTTTTTT
.	.	TRBV5-8	TRBJ1-5	CASSLRGQSSNQPQHF	TGTGCCAGCAGCTTGCGAGGACAGAGTAGCAATCAGCCCCAGCATTTT
.	.	TRBV7-7	TRBJ2-7	CASSFRQDSYEQYF	TGTGCTAGCAGCTTCCGACAGGACTCCTACGAGCAGTACTTC